The clone carrying this T cell receptor beta chain appeared a few times. The authors made cDNA by 5'RACE with 10-nucleotide random UMIs. In every sequencing run, more than 180 million TCR-beta sequences were generated from 15-18 subjects. Via MiXCR, TCRdb re-called the 5' RACE reads, giving one row per CDR3 protein. The sample lists around 38,000 distinct CDR3 sequences; about 14% were seen once. The sample originates from a study of neurological immune-mediated disorders. CDR1 is MNHEY and CDR2 is SMNVEV in the germline V gene (reference sequence). CDR3 length equals 14 residues. The germline V and J ends were trimmed by 5 bases and 1 base, with 11 bases remaining between them. Sorted libraries came from 950,000 to 1,000,000 CD4+ or CD8+ T cells.

The sequence came from a woman aged 60 to 75 with HTLV-1-associated myelopathy (HAM/TSP). This chain joins TRBV27 and TRBJ1-2, with D perhaps matching TRBD1 (5 bases). Sequencing used CD4+ T cells from blood. CDR3: CASSPAGFNYGYTF. As DNA, the CDR3 is TGTGCCAGCAGTCCGGCAGGGTTTAACTATGGCTACACCTTC.